These T cell receptor beta chains were read from a single sample in a study of T cells in Graves' hyperthyroidism and ophthalmopathy. Each CDR3 protein gets one entry after TCRdb re-called the multiplex PCR reads with MiXCR. The data contain approximately 600,000 distinct CDR3 sequences, under 25% of them singletons. Sequenced sample: blood. The receptors here all came from a man in his thirties or forties with Graves' ophthalmopathy. Each CDR3 is given with its conserved first and last residue. D genes are given only for firm matches. Clone size is stated in some rows and not others, as once, few, many or a class when expanded.

J gene: TRBJ2-5; V gene: TRBV3-1; D gene: TRBD1; clone size: many; CDR3 protein: CASSLGTGWGQETQYF; CDR3 DNA: TGTGCCAGCAGCCTGGGGACAGGGTGGGGACAAGAGACCCAGTACTTC
J gene: TRBJ2-7; V gene: TRBV5-1; D gene: TRBD2; clone size: many; CDR3 protein: CASRGDDYEQYF; CDR3 DNA: TGCGCCAGTCGGGGGGACGACTACGAGCAGTACTTC
J gene: TRBJ1-4; V gene: TRBV6-1; D gene: TRBD1; clone size: .; CDR3 protein: CASSPRQGIGEKLFF; CDR3 DNA: TGTGCCAGCAGTCCCCGACAGGGTATAGGGGAAAAACTGTTTTTT
J gene: TRBJ1-2; V gene: TRBV28; D gene: .; clone size: few; CDR3 protein: CASSSPDGFGGYTF; CDR3 DNA: TGTGCCAGCTCCTCCCCCGACGGGTTTGGTGGCTACACCTTC
J gene: TRBJ2-1; V gene: TRBV6-1; D gene: TRBD1; clone size: .; CDR3 protein: CASRGRDRGRNEQFF; CDR3 DNA: TGTGCCAGCAGGGGCCGGGACAGGGGGCGGAATGAGCAGTTCTTC
J gene: TRBJ2-1; V gene: TRBV2; D gene: TRBD2; clone size: .; CDR3 protein: CASTSDSGRTQWFF; CDR3 DNA: TGTGCCAGCACCAGTGATAGCGGGAGGACCCAATGGTTCTTC
J gene: TRBJ1-4; V gene: TRBV10-3; D gene: TRBD1; clone size: .; CDR3 protein: CATSGGQREKLFF; CDR3 DNA: TGTGCCACCTCAGGGGGTCAAAGAGAAAAACTGTTTTTT
J gene: TRBJ1-5; V gene: TRBV28; D gene: .; clone size: few; CDR3 protein: CASSLPGGFKHF; CDR3 DNA: TGTGCCAGCAGTTTACCTGGGGGGTTTAAGCATTTT
J gene: TRBJ2-5; V gene: TRBV10-3; D gene: .; clone size: .; CDR3 protein: CAIKMGGQQETQYF; CDR3 DNA: TGTGCCATCAAGATGGGGGGTCAACAAGAGACCCAGTACTTC
J gene: TRBJ2-1; V gene: TRBV15; D gene: .; clone size: many; CDR3 protein: CATSPPEGVNEQFF; CDR3 DNA: TGTGCCACCAGCCCCCCGGAGGGGGTCAATGAGCAGTTCTTC
J gene: TRBJ2-2; V gene: TRBV12-5; D gene: TRBD2; clone size: few; CDR3 protein: CASGKPPGLRGSGELFF; CDR3 DNA: TGTGCTAGTGGCAAACCCCCGGGACTAAGAGGCTCCGGGGAGCTGTTTTTT
J gene: TRBJ2-1; V gene: TRBV7-2; D gene: TRBD2; clone size: many; CDR3 protein: CASSLGTSGNNEQFF; CDR3 DNA: TGTGCCAGCAGCTTAGGGACTAGCGGGAACAATGAGCAGTTCTTC
J gene: TRBJ1-3; V gene: TRBV2; D gene: .; clone size: .; CDR3 protein: CASSDEGRNTIYF; CDR3 DNA: TGTGCCAGCAGTGATGAGGGGAGAAACACCATATATTTT
J gene: TRBJ2-3; V gene: TRBV9; D gene: .; clone size: few; CDR3 protein: CASSVSQWAGSTDTQYF; CDR3 DNA: TGTGCCAGCAGCGTTAGTCAATGGGCGGGGAGCACAGATACGCAGTATTTT
J gene: TRBJ2-7; V gene: TRBV6-1; D gene: TRBD2; clone size: .; CDR3 protein: CASSPGLAGGPYEQYF; CDR3 DNA: TGTGCCAGCAGTCCGGGGCTAGCGGGAGGGCCGTACGAGCAGTACTTC
J gene: TRBJ2-1; V gene: TRBV20-1; D gene: TRBD1; clone size: many; CDR3 protein: CSAPQGAVMVGQFF; CDR3 DNA: TGCAGTGCCCCCCAGGGGGCCGTTATGGTTGGGCAGTTCTTC
J gene: TRBJ2-3; V gene: TRBV12-3/TRBV12-4; D gene: TRBD2; clone size: few; CDR3 protein: CASSPGLAGDLADTQYF; CDR3 DNA: TGTGCCAGCAGTCCCGGACTAGCGGGAGATCTCGCAGATACGCAGTATTTT
J gene: TRBJ2-1; V gene: TRBV12-3/TRBV12-4; D gene: TRBD2; clone size: few; CDR3 protein: CASRRSGRDHNEQFF; CDR3 DNA: TGTGCCAGCAGGAGGAGCGGGAGGGACCACAATGAGCAGTTCTTC
J gene: TRBJ2-5; V gene: TRBV20-1; D gene: TRBD2; clone size: many; CDR3 protein: CSARLAGGETQYF; CDR3 DNA: TGCAGTGCAAGACTAGCGGGAGGGGAGACCCAGTACTTC
J gene: TRBJ2-7; V gene: TRBV5-1; D gene: TRBD2; clone size: few; CDR3 protein: CASSLEDSQATSLYTYEQYF; CDR3 DNA: TGCGCCAGCAGCTTGGAAGACAGCCAGGCGACTAGCCTATACACCTACGAGCAGTACTTC
J gene: TRBJ2-3; V gene: TRBV18; D gene: TRBD1; clone size: .; CDR3 protein: CASSPPFLWTGTTTDTQYF; CDR3 DNA: TGTGCCAGCTCACCACCCTTTCTGTGGACAGGGACCACAACAGATACGCAGTATTTT
J gene: TRBJ2-7; V gene: TRBV28; D gene: .; clone size: many; CDR3 protein: CASSSLEGASYEQYF; CDR3 DNA: TGTGCCAGCAGTTCCCTGGAGGGGGCGAGCTACGAGCAGTACTTC
J gene: TRBJ2-7; V gene: TRBV28; D gene: .; clone size: few; CDR3 protein: CASSPRGGPHEQYF; CDR3 DNA: TGTGCCAGCAGCCCAAGGGGGGGACCCCACGAGCAGTACTTC
J gene: TRBJ2-5; V gene: TRBV5-1; D gene: TRBD2; clone size: .; CDR3 protein: CASSLLAGVMETQYF; CDR3 DNA: TGCGCCAGCAGCTTACTAGCGGGAGTAATGGAGACCCAGTACTTC
J gene: TRBJ2-2; V gene: TRBV24-1; D gene: .; clone size: few; CDR3 protein: CATSDSQGPELFF; CDR3 DNA: TGTGCCACCAGTGATTCTCAGGGACCGGAGCTGTTTTTT
J gene: TRBJ2-3; V gene: TRBV6-1; D gene: TRBD2; clone size: .; CDR3 protein: CASSFPGTHATSGSTRTDTQYF; CDR3 DNA: TGTGCCAGCAGTTTCCCAGGGACTCATGCTACTAGCGGGTCCACCCGCACAGATACGCAGTATTTT
J gene: TRBJ2-2; V gene: TRBV11-2; D gene: TRBD2; clone size: .; CDR3 protein: CASGTSGIGGELFF; CDR3 DNA: TGTGCCAGCGGGACTAGCGGGATCGGCGGGGAGCTGTTTTTT
J gene: TRBJ2-2; V gene: TRBV5-1; D gene: TRBD1; clone size: .; CDR3 protein: CASSLDTGAPNTGELFF; CDR3 DNA: TGCGCCAGCAGCTTGGATACAGGGGCACCGAACACCGGGGAGCTGTTTTTT
J gene: TRBJ2-7; V gene: TRBV6-1; D gene: .; clone size: few; CDR3 protein: CASRLGTRQYF; CDR3 DNA: TGTGCCAGCCGTCTCGGAACGAGGCAGTACTTC